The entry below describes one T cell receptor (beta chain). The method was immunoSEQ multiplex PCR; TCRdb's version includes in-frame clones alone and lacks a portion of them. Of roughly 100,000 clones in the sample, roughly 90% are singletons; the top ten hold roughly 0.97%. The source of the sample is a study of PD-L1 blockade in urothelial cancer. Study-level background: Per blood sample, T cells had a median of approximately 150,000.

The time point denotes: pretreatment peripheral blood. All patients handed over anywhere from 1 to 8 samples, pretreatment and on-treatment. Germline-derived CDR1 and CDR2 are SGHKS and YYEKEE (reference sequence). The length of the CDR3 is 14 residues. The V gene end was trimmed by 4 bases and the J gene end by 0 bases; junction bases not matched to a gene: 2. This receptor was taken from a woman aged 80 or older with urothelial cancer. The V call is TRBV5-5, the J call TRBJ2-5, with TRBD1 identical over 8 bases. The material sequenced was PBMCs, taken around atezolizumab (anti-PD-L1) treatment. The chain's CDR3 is CASSMGQDQETQYF. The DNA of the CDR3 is TGTGCCAGCAGCATGGGACAGGACCAAGAGACCCAGTACTTC.